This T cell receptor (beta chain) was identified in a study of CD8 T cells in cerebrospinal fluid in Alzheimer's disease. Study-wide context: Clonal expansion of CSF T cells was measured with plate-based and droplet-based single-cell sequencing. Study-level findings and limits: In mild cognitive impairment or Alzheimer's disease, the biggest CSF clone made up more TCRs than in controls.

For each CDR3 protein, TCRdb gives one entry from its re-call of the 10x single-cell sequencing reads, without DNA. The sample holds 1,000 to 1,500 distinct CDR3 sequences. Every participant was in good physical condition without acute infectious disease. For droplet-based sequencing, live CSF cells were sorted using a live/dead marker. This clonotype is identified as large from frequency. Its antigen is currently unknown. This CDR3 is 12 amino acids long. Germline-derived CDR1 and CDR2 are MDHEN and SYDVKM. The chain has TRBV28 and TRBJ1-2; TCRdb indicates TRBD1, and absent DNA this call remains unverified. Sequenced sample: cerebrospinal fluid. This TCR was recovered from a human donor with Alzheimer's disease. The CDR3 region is CASSLFQGGYTF.